A selection of T cell receptor beta chains follows, all from one sample in a study. TCRdb reprocessed the 5' RACE reads via MiXCR and lists one record per CDR3 protein. This table has 50,000 to 60,000 distinct CDR3 sequences, less than 25% appearing once. The sequenced sample was tumor-infiltrating Tregs sorted from the breast tumor. The receptors were sampled from a female donor with breast cancer. The CDR3 runs from the conserved cysteine through the conserved F or W. Each record gives: D gene, J gene, clone size, V gene, CDR3 protein, CDR3 DNA. D genes are given only for firm matches. A row's size may be missing; if present it is once, few, many or a size class.

.	TRBJ2-3	.	TRBV24-1	CATSDSVLQFTDTQYF	TGTGCCACCAGTGATTCTGTCCTACAGTTCACAGATACGCAGTATTTC
TRBD2	TRBJ2-5	few	TRBV5-1	CASNSRERGPRETQYF	TGCGCCAGCAACTCCCGGGAGCGGGGCCCTCGAGAGACCCAGTACTTC
.	TRBJ1-1	.	TRBV5-6	CASTRRYTEAFF	TGTGCCAGCACCCGGAGATACACTGAAGCTTTCTTT
.	TRBJ2-3	many	TRBV7-2	CASSPQYYNTDTQYF	TGTGCCAGCAGCCCACAATACTATAACACAGATACGCAGTATTTT
.	TRBJ2-7	.	TRBV7-2	CASSFKSSYEQYF	TGTGCCAGCAGCTTCAAGAGCTCCTACGAGCAGTACTTC
.	TRBJ2-3	many	TRBV4-1	CASSQDRENTQYF	TGCGCCAGCAGCCAAGATCGTGAAAATACGCAGTATTTT
.	TRBJ2-3	few	TRBV4-3	CASSQGTKRYTDTQYF	TGCGCCAGCAGCCAAGGGACTAAACGATACACAGATACGCAGTATTTT
TRBD1	TRBJ1-5	.	TRBV5-1	CASSPGQGLNNQPQHF	TGCGCCAGCAGCCCGGGACAGGGTCTTAACAATCAGCCCCAGCATTTT
.	TRBJ1-1	many	TRBV9	CASSATTGLGTEAFF	TGTGCCAGCAGCGCAACGACAGGTCTGGGCACTGAAGCTTTCTTT
.	TRBJ2-7	.	TRBV20-1	CSARDDTVGYEQYF	TGCAGTGCTAGAGACGATACTGTGGGCTACGAGCAGTACTTC
TRBD2	TRBJ2-1	.	TRBV7-2	CASSFRAGDSNEQFF	TGTGCCAGCAGCTTCCGGGCGGGAGATAGCAATGAGCAGTTCTTC
.	TRBJ1-2	few	TRBV5-1	CASSLEPGQPYGYTF	TGCGCCAGCAGCTTGGAGCCTGGACAGCCTTATGGCTACACCTTC
.	TRBJ1-1	few	TRBV10-3	CAIRAGSLVRNTEAFF	TGTGCCATCAGGGCGGGAAGCCTCGTCAGGAACACTGAAGCTTTCTTT
TRBD2	TRBJ2-1	many	TRBV20-1	CSATIAGENNEQFF	TGCAGTGCTACAATAGCGGGAGAAAACAATGAGCAGTTCTTC
.	TRBJ2-6	.	TRBV6-5	CASSWTVGGTGSSGANVLTF	TGTGCCAGCAGTTGGACCGTCGGGGGGACAGGAAGCTCTGGGGCCAACGTCCTGACTTTC
.	TRBJ2-7	.	TRBV4-1	CASSQVGIVPREQYF	TGCGCCAGCAGCCAAGTCGGGATAGTGCCTAGAGAGCAGTACTTC
.	TRBJ1-5	few	TRBV4-3	CASSQDRYNQPQHF	TGCGCCAGCAGCCAAGATCGTTACAATCAGCCCCAGCATTTT
.	TRBJ2-7	.	TRBV6-1	CASSEGPSEQYF	TGTGCCAGCAGTGAAGGCCCATCCGAGCAGTACTTC
TRBD1	TRBJ1-5	few	TRBV20-1	CSARQPGQGNQPQHF	TGCAGTGCCAGGCAGCCGGGACAGGGGAATCAGCCCCAGCATTTT
TRBD1	TRBJ1-1	many	TRBV7-8	CASSHETGGTEAFF	TGTGCCAGCAGCCATGAGACAGGGGGAACTGAAGCTTTCTTT
.	TRBJ2-1	few	TRBV20-1	CSASPTRAYNEQFF	TGCAGTGCTAGTCCTACTAGGGCGTACAATGAGCAGTTCTTC
.	TRBJ2-7	.	TRBV7-9	CASSYIAYEQYF	TGTGCCAGCAGCTATATTGCCTACGAGCAGTACTTC
TRBD1	TRBJ1-5	.	TRBV6-2/TRBV6-3	CASRLSGTGGHTGQHF	TGTGCCAGCAGACTTTCCGGGACAGGGGGCCACACAGGCCAGCATTTT
TRBD1	TRBJ2-3	.	TRBV6-1	CASRDPTGPDTQYF	TGTGCCAGCAGAGACCCGACAGGGCCAGATACGCAGTATTTT
.	TRBJ2-3	few	TRBV11-2	CASTRDHPDTQYF	TGTGCCAGCACCCGGGACCACCCGGATACGCAGTATTTT
TRBD1	TRBJ2-1	.	TRBV24-1	CATSDRTGASSYNEQFF	TGTGCCACCAGTGACAGGACAGGGGCGAGCTCCTACAATGAGCAGTTCTTC
.	TRBJ1-4	.	TRBV5-1	CASSLARSRDITNEKLFF	TGCGCCAGCAGCTTGGCCCGGTCCCGGGACATAACTAATGAAAAACTGTTTTTT
.	TRBJ1-4	.	TRBV10-3	CAISQQGRGEKLFF	TGTGCCATCAGCCAACAGGGAAGAGGTGAAAAACTGTTTTTT
.	TRBJ2-5	.	TRBV7-2	CASSFPPQETQYF	TGTGCCAGCAGCTTCCCCCCCCAAGAGACCCAGTACTTC